This T cell receptor (beta chain) was captured by sequencing in a study of shared clonotypes between healthy human individuals. Study at large: Each donor had three CD4 naive, three CD4 memory, two CD8 naive and one CD8 memory plate.

Positive CCR7 selection of CD45RO-negative cells yielded the naive CD8 cells, and terminally differentiated effector memory CD45RA+ cells were excluded. Libraries were prepared by immunoSEQ multiplex PCR; TCRdb keeps only in-frame clonotypes and omits some of them. The profile shows around 700,000 clones, 92% of them singletons. General study points: Researchers found naive subsets generally carried larger estimated richness than memory subsets.

As to this clone: Antigen specificity is unknown.

The sample comprised naive CD8+ T cells sorted from blood. The TCR originated in a man in his thirties or forties in good health.

CDR3 nucleotides: TGTGCCAGCAGCCAAACCTGGCGGGAGCAGTTCTTC. This codes for CASSQTWREQFF. The rearrangement joins TRBV27 to TRBJ2-1, with D hard to call. V gave up 6 bases and J gave up 10 bases, with 13 bases separating them. CDR3 size: 12 residues. Germline assignment: CDR1 MNHEY and CDR2 SMNVEV (reference sequence).